This record looks at one TCR beta chain sequence and its context. Its antigen remains unidentified. These data come from a study of beta chain features in type 1 diabetes. Points from the study as a whole: Type 1 diabetes patients had VDJ junctions that carried fewer insertions and more deletions. In all four CD4+ subsets, TCRB CDR3 length was significantly, moderately reduced in type 1 diabetes.

Investigators reverse transcribed all isolated RNA, so they sequenced expressed TCRB transcripts. Sequenced by immunoSEQ multiplex PCR; TCRdb stores in-frame clones only, minus some. The data contain approximately 600,000 clones, 9.5% to 15% of them singletons. All of the sorted populations showed purity greater than 98%. The CDR3 length is 14 residues. The germline CDR1 and CDR2 sequences are SGHTA and FQGNSA. V was clipped by 5 bases and J by 2 bases; unmatched bases: 5. The chain uses TRBV7-2 and TRBJ2-5; TRBD2 agrees at 7 bases. The sequencing sample was made of naive CD4+ T cells from blood. This TCR was sampled from a man in his thirties or forties with type 1 diabetes. CDR3 DNA: TGTGCCAGCAGCCTTCAAGCGGGGCAAGAGACCCAGTACTTC. Residues: CASSLQAGQETQYF. Looking up the rest from reference TRBV7-2 and TRBJ2-5 gives the full variable domain: GAGVSQSPSNKVTEKGKDVELRCDPISGHTALYWYRQSLGQGLEFLIYFQGNSAPDKSGLPSDRFSAERTGGSVSTLTIQRTQQEDSAVYLCASSLQAGQETQYFGPGTRLLVL.